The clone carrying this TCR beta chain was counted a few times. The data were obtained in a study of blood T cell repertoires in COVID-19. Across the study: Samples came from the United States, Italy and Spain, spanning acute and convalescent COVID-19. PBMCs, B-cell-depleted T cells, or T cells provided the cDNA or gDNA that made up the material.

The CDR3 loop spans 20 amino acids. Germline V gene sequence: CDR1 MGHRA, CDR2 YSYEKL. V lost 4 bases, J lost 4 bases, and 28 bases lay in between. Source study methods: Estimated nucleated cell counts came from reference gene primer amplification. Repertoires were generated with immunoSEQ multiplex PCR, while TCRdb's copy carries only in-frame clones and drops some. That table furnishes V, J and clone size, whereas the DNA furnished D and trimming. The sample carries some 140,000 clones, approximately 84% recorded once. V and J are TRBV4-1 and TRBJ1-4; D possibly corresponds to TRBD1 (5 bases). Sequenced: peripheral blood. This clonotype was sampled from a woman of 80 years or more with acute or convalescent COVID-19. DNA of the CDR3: TGCGCCAGCAGCCCAAAAACCCGCTCCGCAACAGGTCTGGGTAATGAAAAACTGTTTTTT. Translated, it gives CASSPKTRSATGLGNEKLFF.